This paragraph reports one T cell receptor beta chain. The antigen is unknown. This sample was taken from a study of radiation and T cells in renal cell carcinoma. General observations from the study: In blood, top tumor clones expanded by 2 weeks, shrinking by 4.

Here immunoSEQ multiplex PCR was the method, and the copy in TCRdb shows in-frame clones only, minus some. The sample has tens of thousands of clones; over 65% are singletons. Looked up from germline, CDR1 is SGHTA and CDR2 is FQGNSA. The CDR3 spans 15 residues. V shed 6 bases and J 4 bases; nucleotides not matched to a gene: 7. As for time point: baseline pretreatment blood. The treatment was: 15 Gy SBRT to primary tumor, nephrectomy 4 weeks later. The patient's renal cell carcinoma had clear cell pathology. The chain carries TRBV7-2 and TRBJ2-1; the match to TRBD2 covers 9 bases. The receptor was isolated from a man in his 60s with renal cell carcinoma. The material sequenced was blood, taken from a patient whose treatment included radiotherapy and nephrectomy. The CDR3 bases are TGTGCCAGCAGTGCGGCGGGGGGGTATTACAATGAGCAGTTCTTC. Encoded protein: CASSAAGGYYNEQFF.